Each of the 24 T cell receptor beta chains below was sequenced from the same sample in a study of Graves' ophthalmopathy and Graves' hyperthyroidism. Amplification of TCR beta CDR3 regions used RNA transcripts. HTBI primers primed a first-round RT-PCR, and a second-round multiplex PCR followed. One entry per CDR3 protein, called by TCRdb with MiXCR from the multiplex PCR reads. The sample contains roughly 230,000 distinct CDR3 sequences, 20% to 25% of which appear only once. The specimen was peripheral blood. These receptors all come from a woman between 45 and 60 years old with Graves' ophthalmopathy.

This clonotype was picked up one time. This chain connects TRBV12-3 or TRBV12-4 to TRBJ2-6; unclear D gene. The CDR3 runs 15 residues. Trimming removed 5 bases from V and 2 bases from J, with 10 bases in between. As DNA, the CDR3 is TGTGCCAGCAGTAGCGACTTTACTGGGGCCAACGTCCTGACTTTC. This encodes CASSSDFTGANVLTF.

This clonotype appeared many times. This CDR3 is CSARPGTETQYF. DNA of the CDR3: TGCAGTGCCAGACCGGGCACAGAGACCCAGTACTTC. J is TRBJ2-5 and V is TRBV20-1; D unclear. The V end was cut by 6 bases, the J end by 4 bases, with 12 bases between. From germline, CDR1 is DFQATT and CDR2 SNEGSKA (reference sequence). The CDR3 spans 12 residues.

At least ten counts were recorded for this clonotype. V is TRBV6-5 and J is TRBJ1-2; D not certain. The CDR3 has 14 residues. Germline CDR1 reads MNHEY; CDR2 reads SVGAGI. V lost 0 bases, J lost 3 bases, and 8 bases lay in between. The CDR3 nucleotides read TGTGCCAGCAGTTACTCCCAGGTTTACTATGGCTACACCTTC. This translates into CASSYSQVYYGYTF.

There are many counts of this clonotype. The rearrangement links TRBV20-1 to TRBJ2-7; TRBD2 matches at 10 bases. Trimming cost V 5 bases and J 2 bases; bases outside gene matches: 3. The CDR3 sequence is 13 residues long. Germline V gene data show CDR1 as DFQATT and CDR2 as SNEGSKA (reference sequence). CDR3 amino acids: CSAPTSGAYEQYF. The CDR3 bases are TGCAGTGCTCCTACTAGCGGGGCCTACGAGCAGTACTTC.

There are many counts of this clonotype. V gene TRBV6-2 or TRBV6-3 combines with J gene TRBJ1-4; D perhaps matches TRBD1 (6 bases). The length of the CDR3 is 14 residues. Deletions cut 2 bases from V and 6 bases from J, with 10 bases between. Germline values: CDR1 MNHEY, CDR2 SVGEGT. CDR3 protein: CASSYAGADEKLFF. CDR3 sequence (DNA): TGTGCCAGCAGTTACGCAGGGGCAGATGAAAAACTGTTTTTT.

This clonotype has only a few counts. V is TRBV30 and J is TRBJ2-2; the D is unclear. Germline values: CDR1 GTSNPN, CDR2 SVGIG (reference sequence). This CDR3 contains 15 residues. V was pared by 0 bases and J by 0 bases, with 8 bases between. The CDR3 here is CAWSVRRTNTGELFF. The CDR3, as DNA: TGTGCCTGGAGTGTTAGGCGGACGAACACCGGGGAGCTGTTTTTT.

The sample holds many counts of this clonotype. The rearrangement joins TRBV7-9 to TRBJ2-2, with D tentatively TRBD2 (5 bases). V was clipped by 2 bases and J by 3 bases, with 10 bases between them. This CDR3 comprises 15 residues. The germline gives CDR1 SEHNR, CDR2 FQNEAQ (reference sequence). The CDR3: CASSLLRVDTGELFF. CDR3 nucleotide sequence: TGTGCCAGCAGCTTATTGCGGGTCGACACCGGGGAGCTGTTTTTT.

J is TRBJ2-7 and V is TRBV5-1, with 11 bases that match TRBD2. Germline V CDR1 and CDR2: SGHRS, YFSETQ. Trimming took 3 bases from V and 7 from J; bases not matched to a gene: 6. The CDR3 consists of 14 residues. Here the CDR3 DNA reads TGCGCCAGCAGCTCGACTAGCGGGATCGAAGAGCAGTACTTC. It encodes CASSSTSGIEEQYF.

This clonotype was picked up many times. The V and J genes are TRBV12-3 or TRBV12-4 and TRBJ2-7; D may correspond to TRBD1 or TRBD2 (5 bases each). This CDR3 is built from 16 residues. V was trimmed by 3 bases and J by 4 bases, leaving 19 bases between them. The CDR3 nucleotides are TGTGCCAGCAGTTTGGGACGTACGGGCCGTGGTTACGAGCAGTACTTC. The encoded protein is CASSLGRTGRGYEQYF.

As to this clonotype: A much larger clonotype is one base distant, so this may be a read error. Given the absence of the conserved phenylalanine or tryptophan at the CDR3 end, a read error is likely. The V gene is TRBV20-1, the J gene TRBJ1-5; no firm D call. CDR3 length equals 14 residues. V shed 4 bases and J shed 4 bases, with 14 bases lying between them. Germline CDR1 is DFQATT and CDR2 is SNEGSKA (reference sequence). The CDR3 sequence: CSATLLSRNQPQHY. CDR3 coding DNA: TGCAGTGCTACCTTACTCTCCCGAAATCAGCCCCAGCATTAT.

This clonotype was counted at least ten times. The chain is built from TRBV6-1 and TRBJ2-7, with TRBD1 matching 7 bases. The length of the CDR3 is 13 residues. The germline V gene has CDR1 MNHNS and CDR2 SASEGT. V trimming: 7 bases; J trimming: 4 bases; junction bases outside the gene matches: 7. The CDR3 spells CASTDRNGYEQYF. The CDR3 nucleotides are TGTGCCAGCACGGACAGGAATGGATACGAGCAGTACTTC.

The chain combines TRBV28 with TRBJ1-2; D gene ambiguous. CDR1 is MDHEN and CDR2 is SYDVKM in the germline V gene. Trimming left V 3 bases short and J 8 bases short, with 16 bases between. The CDR3 runs to 14 residues. CDR3 protein: CASSFFGVNVGYTF. Written as DNA, the CDR3 is TGTGCCAGCAGTTTTTTCGGGGTTAACGTCGGCTACACCTTC.

In this sample, this clonotype turned up a few times. The chain has TRBV6-5 and TRBJ2-6; D is unclear. Germline V gives CDR1 MNHEY, CDR2 SVGAGI. Trimming took off 4 bases at V and 0 bases at J, with 7 bases between the two ends. The CDR3 length is 15 residues. CDR3: CASSSPSSGANVLTF. The CDR3 region has the DNA TGTGCCAGCAGTTCCCCCTCCTCTGGGGCCAACGTCCTGACTTTC.

Ten or more counts support this clonotype. The CDR3 spells CASLIGGSYEQYF. The CDR3 nucleotides are TGTGCCAGTCTAATCGGAGGATCCTACGAGCAGTACTTC. This rearrangement joins TRBV2 to TRBJ2-7; TRBD2 might be the D (5 bases). The germline gives CDR1 SNHLY, CDR2 FYNNEI. The CDR3 consists of 13 residues. Deletions cut 9 bases from V and 1 base from J, with 13 bases between.

The V call is TRBV28, the J call TRBJ1-5; 8 nucleotides align to TRBD1. This CDR3 spans 17 amino acids. In germline, CDR1 is MDHEN, CDR2 SYDVKM. Losses at the gene ends were 1 base for V and 1 base for J; bases not matched to a gene: 6. The CDR3, as DNA: TGTGCCAGCAGTTTATTGCAGGGGGCTTCGAGCAATCAGCCCCAGCATTTT. It is translated as CASSLLQGASSNQPQHF.

The rearrangement uses TRBV9 and TRBJ1-5; tentatively, D is TRBD1 (5 bases). The V and J ends lost 0 bases and 4 bases respectively, with 11 bases between them. This CDR3 spans 15 amino acids. CDR1 and CDR2 from the germline V gene are SGDLS and YYNGEE. This CDR3 is CASSVDQGPNQPQHF. CDR3 sequence (DNA): TGTGCCAGCAGCGTAGACCAGGGCCCAAATCAGCCCCAGCATTTT.

This clonotype was seen at least ten times. The rearrangement links TRBV6-1 to TRBJ1-1; TRBD1 might be the D (6 bases). CDR1 MNHNS and CDR2 SASEGT come from the germline V gene. This CDR3 has 14 amino acids. Trimming pared 7 bases from V and 0 bases from J, leaving 12 bases between. In DNA, the CDR3 is TGTGCCAGCAATGACAGGAGTATGAACACTGAAGCTTTCTTT. Protein: CASNDRSMNTEAFF.

In this sample, this clonotype turned up many times. This chain joins TRBV10-3 and TRBJ1-5; perhaps TRBD1 as D (5 bases). V lost 4 bases and J 8 bases, leaving 9 bases between the germline ends. Germline V gives CDR1 ENHRY, CDR2 SYGVKD. CDR3 length: 12 residues. The CDR3 loop reads CAISGGGEPQHF. As DNA, the CDR3 is TGTGCCATCAGTGGGGGGGGGGAGCCCCAGCATTTT.

Many counts were recorded for this clonotype. This chain connects TRBV6-5 to TRBJ2-7, with D unresolved. The V gene's germline CDR1 is MNHEY and CDR2 SVGAGI. The length of the CDR3 is 13 residues. With 6 bases removed from V and 2 bases from J, the gap between germline ends came to 11 bases. Written as DNA, the CDR3 is TGTGCCAGCAGACCCGCCGCTACCTACGAGCAGTACTTC. Its protein is CASRPAATYEQYF.

V and J are TRBV3-1 and TRBJ1-6, with D hard to call. The CDR3 is made up of 13 amino acids. With 9 bases removed from V and 8 bases from J, the gap between germline ends came to 14 bases. Germline-derived CDR1 and CDR2 are LGHDT and YNNKEL (reference sequence). The CDR3 DNA reads TGTGCCAGGGTCGGCAGGAATCATTCACCCCTCCACTTT. It is translated as CARVGRNHSPLHF.

The table lists this clonotype with many counts. The J gene is TRBJ1-1, the V gene TRBV6-1; no clear D. CDR3 length: 12 amino acids. The V gene lost 2 bases and the J gene lost 8 bases, with 9 bases spanning the gap. Looked up from germline, CDR1 is MNHNS and CDR2 is SASEGT. CDR3 sequence: CASSENGREAFF. The CDR3 DNA sequence: TGTGCCAGCAGTGAAAATGGCAGAGAAGCTTTCTTT.

This clonotype was seen a single time. This chain joins TRBV19 and TRBJ1-5; possible D gene TRBD1, 6 bases. Germline V gene lookup returns CDR1 LNHDA and CDR2 SQIVND (reference sequence). The CDR3 is made up of 18 amino acids. V was cut by 4 bases and J by 1 base, with 20 bases left in between. CDR3 coding DNA: TGTGCCAGTAGTACCGATATGGGTAGGGGGATAAGCAATCAGCCCCAGCATTTT. The encoded protein is CASSTDMGRGISNQPQHF.

This clonotype was observed many times. A junction end diverges from the germline sequence, so it may reflect a read error. The chain is built from TRBV24-1 and TRBJ2-2, with 8 bases matching TRBD1. This CDR3 is built from 16 residues. CDR1 and CDR2 from the germline V gene are KGHDR and SFDVKD. DNA of the CDR3: TGTGCCACCAGTGATCCCGGGACAGGAGATCGCGGGAAGCTGTTTTTT. Translated, it gives CATSDPGTGDRGKLFF.

This clonotype was seen a few times. The chain links TRBV7-9 to TRBJ2-5; no firm D call. The CDR3 sequence is 11 residues long. Trimming took off 5 bases at V and 13 bases at J, with 14 bases between the two ends. Germline values: CDR1 SEHNR, CDR2 FQNEAQ (reference sequence). The CDR3 loop is CASSPDRPRYF. CDR3 DNA sequence: TGTGCCAGCAGCCCTGACCGTCCGCGGTACTTC.